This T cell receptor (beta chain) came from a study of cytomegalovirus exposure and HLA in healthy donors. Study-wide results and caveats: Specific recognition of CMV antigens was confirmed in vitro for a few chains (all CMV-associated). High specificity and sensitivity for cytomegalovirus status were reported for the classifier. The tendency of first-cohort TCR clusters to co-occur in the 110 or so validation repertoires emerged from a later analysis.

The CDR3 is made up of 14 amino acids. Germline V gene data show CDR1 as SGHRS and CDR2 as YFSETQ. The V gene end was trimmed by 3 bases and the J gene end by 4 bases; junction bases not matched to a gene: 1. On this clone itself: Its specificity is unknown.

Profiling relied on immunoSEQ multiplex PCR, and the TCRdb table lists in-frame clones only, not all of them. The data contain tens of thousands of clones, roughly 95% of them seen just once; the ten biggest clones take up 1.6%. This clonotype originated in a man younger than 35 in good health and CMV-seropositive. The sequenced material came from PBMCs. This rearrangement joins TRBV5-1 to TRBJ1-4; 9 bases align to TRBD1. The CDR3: CASSWTGDNEKLFF. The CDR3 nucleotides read TGCGCCAGCAGCTGGACAGGGGATAATGAAAAACTGTTTTTT.